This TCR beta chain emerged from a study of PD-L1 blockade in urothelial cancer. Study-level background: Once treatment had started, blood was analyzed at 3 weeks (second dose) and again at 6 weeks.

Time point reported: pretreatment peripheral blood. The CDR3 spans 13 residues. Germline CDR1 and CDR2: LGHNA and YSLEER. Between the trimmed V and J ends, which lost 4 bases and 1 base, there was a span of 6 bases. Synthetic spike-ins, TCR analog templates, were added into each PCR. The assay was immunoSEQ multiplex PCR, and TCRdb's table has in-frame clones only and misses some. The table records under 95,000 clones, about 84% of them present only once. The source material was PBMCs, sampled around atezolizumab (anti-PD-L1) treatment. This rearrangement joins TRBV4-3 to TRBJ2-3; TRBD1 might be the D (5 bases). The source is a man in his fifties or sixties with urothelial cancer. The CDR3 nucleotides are TGCGCCAGCAGCCTACAGGGCACAGATACGCAGTATTTT. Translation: CASSLQGTDTQYF.